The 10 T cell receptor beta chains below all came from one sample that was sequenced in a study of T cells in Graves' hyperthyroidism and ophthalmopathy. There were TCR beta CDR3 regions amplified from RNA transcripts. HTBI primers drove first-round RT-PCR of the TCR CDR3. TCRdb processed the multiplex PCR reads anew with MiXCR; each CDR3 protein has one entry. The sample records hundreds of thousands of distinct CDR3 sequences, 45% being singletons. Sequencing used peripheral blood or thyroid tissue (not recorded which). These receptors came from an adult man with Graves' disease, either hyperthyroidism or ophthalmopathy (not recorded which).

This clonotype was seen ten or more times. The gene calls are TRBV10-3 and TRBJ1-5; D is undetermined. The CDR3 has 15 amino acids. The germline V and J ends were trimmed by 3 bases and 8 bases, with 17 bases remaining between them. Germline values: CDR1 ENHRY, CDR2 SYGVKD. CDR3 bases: TGTGCCATCAGTGAAGATCTGACATTCACGGAGCCCCAGCATTTT. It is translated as CAISEDLTFTEPQHF.

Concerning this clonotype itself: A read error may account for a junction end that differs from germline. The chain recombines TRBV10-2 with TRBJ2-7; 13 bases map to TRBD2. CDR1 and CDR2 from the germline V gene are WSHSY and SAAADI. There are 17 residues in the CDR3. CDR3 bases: TGTGCCAGCAGGAGAACTAGCGGGAGGGCCATTCTCTACGAGCAGTACTTC. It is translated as CASRRTSGRAILYEQYF.

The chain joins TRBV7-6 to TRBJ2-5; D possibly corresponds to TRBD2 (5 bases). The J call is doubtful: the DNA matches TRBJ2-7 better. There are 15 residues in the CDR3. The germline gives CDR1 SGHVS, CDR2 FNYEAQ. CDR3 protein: CASSRAGGPSYEQYF. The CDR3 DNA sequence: TGTGCCAGCAGTCGGGCGGGTGGGCCATCCTACGAGCAGTACTTC.

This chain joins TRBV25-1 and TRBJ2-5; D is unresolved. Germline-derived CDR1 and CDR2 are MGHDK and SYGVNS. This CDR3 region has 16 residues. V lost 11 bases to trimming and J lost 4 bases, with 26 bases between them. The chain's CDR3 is CAWSVPSWYPGETQYF. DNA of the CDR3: TGTGCCTGGAGTGTACCTTCATGGTACCCGGGAGAGACCCAGTACTTC.

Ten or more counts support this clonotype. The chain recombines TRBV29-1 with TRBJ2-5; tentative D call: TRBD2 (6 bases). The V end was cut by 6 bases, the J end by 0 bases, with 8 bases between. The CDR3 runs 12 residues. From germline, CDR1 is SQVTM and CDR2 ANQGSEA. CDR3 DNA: TGCAGCGTAGGGGACTACCAAGAGACCCAGTACTTC. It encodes CSVGDYQETQYF. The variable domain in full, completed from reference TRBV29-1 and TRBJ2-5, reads SAVISQKPSRDICQRGTSLTIQCQVDSQVTMMFWYRQQPGQSLTLIATANQGSEATYESGFVIDKFPISRPNLTFSTLTVSNMSPEDSSIYLCSVGDYQETQYFGPGTRLLVL.

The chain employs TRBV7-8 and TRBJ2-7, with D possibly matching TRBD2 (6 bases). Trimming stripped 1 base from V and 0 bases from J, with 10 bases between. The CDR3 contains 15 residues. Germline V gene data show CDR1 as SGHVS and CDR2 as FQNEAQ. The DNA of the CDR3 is TGTGCCAGCAGCTTAGGGGGCGGGAACTCCTACGAGCAGTACTTC. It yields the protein CASSLGGGNSYEQYF.

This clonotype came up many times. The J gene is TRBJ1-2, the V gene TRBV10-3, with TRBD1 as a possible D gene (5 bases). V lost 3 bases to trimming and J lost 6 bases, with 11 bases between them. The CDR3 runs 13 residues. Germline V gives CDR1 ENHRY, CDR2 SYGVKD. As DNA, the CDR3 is TGTGCCATCAGTGAACGCGGGGGAAATGGCTACACCTTC. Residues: CAISERGGNGYTF.

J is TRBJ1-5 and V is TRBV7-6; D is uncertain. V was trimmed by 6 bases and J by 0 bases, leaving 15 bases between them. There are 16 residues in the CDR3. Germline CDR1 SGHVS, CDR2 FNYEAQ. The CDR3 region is CASRDPATYSNQPQHF. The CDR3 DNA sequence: TGTGCCAGCAGAGATCCGGCAACCTATAGCAATCAGCCCCAGCATTTT.

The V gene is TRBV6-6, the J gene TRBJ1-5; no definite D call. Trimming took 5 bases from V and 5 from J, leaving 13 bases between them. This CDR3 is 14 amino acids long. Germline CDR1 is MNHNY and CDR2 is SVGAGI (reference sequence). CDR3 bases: TGTGCCAGCAGTGAAGGGCAGAAGGATCAGCCCCAGCATTTT. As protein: CASSEGQKDQPQHF.

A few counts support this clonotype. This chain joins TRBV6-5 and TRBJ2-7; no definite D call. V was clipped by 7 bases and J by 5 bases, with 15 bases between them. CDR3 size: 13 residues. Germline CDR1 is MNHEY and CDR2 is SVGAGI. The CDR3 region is CASTAMYPHEQYF. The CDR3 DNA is TGTGCCAGCACGGCTATGTATCCCCACGAGCAGTACTTC.